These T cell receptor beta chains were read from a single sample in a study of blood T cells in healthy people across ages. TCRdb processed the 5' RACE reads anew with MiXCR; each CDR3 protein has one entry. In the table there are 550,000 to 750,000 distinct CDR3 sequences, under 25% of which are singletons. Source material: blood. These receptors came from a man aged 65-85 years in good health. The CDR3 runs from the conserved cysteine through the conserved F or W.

CATSDPMTGETQYF TRBV24-1
CASSYSKPILPGGDGYTF TRBV6-5
CASSYYSTDTQYF TRBV6-5
CASSEQLAGVSETQYF TRBV6-1
CSAPIQGVGYEQYF TRBV20-1
CASSLLEDTQYF TRBV2
CASSLRGMGETQYF TRBV7-9
CASSIDRSYGYTF TRBV7-8
CSARDSAGVHEQYF TRBV20-1
CASSETGGSIYGYTF TRBV6-1
CASSGQAAARSSGNTIYF TRBV2
CASSLVASPKETQYF TRBV7-2
CASSPTDSLSGTQYF TRBV13
CASSPQQGGEQYF TRBV7-9
CSAWTANNYGYTF TRBV20-1
CASSSDRNDEETRYF TRBV6-6
CASSMSGANVLTF TRBV11-2
CSASSGTGQETQYF TRBV20-1
CGAGQGNTEAFF TRBV29-1
CASSQEQGLNIQYF TRBV3-1
CASSKTSGSPQGNEQFF TRBV7-9
CAISEGGGQPQHF TRBV10-3
CASGLVGLAEYNEQFF TRBV7-9
CSVVHRKGDEKLFF TRBV29-1
CASSHPGQGGEQYF TRBV5-1
CASSLTGEVGTEAFF TRBV5-1
CASQPPVLVLSSTDTQYF TRBV25-1
CASNRQGGSLTDTQYF TRBV5-1
CSARLGDRGTDTQYF TRBV29-1
CSVDRGDGTGELFF TRBV29-1
CASSWESDTQYF TRBV12-3/TRBV12-4
CASSPLRGRVDEKLFF TRBV4-1
CASSLAASGGSSYEQYF TRBV7-2
CASSQDSQTSSYNEQFF TRBV4-3
CSVDRIQETQYF TRBV29-1
CASSQGRAPLRQQYF TRBV3-1
CASSSRQGYEQYF TRBV11-2
CSARADRGESQPQHF TRBV20-1
CASIQTTTNEKLFF TRBV2
CASSSLAGASGEQFF TRBV19
CASSLTGSAGELFF TRBV5-1
CASSEEPDGGSGYTF TRBV11-2